Shown below are 32 T cell receptor beta chains from a single sample sequenced in a study of OX40 agonist ivuxolimab in advanced cancers. Sequencing was performed with immunoSEQ multiplex PCR; in TCRdb, only in-frame clones are kept and a portion is missing. The sample holds more than 50,000 clones, approximately 93% seen once. The source was CD4+ or CD8+ T cells sorted from blood, collected in a trial of the OX40 agonist ivuxolimab. The origin of the receptors is an adult with an advanced solid tumor such as melanoma, head and neck, liver or kidney cancer.

The chain joins TRBV27 to TRBJ1-2, with D maybe TRBD1 (5 bases). Per germline, CDR1 MNHEY and CDR2 SMNVEV (reference sequence). Deletions cut 5 bases from V and 4 bases from J, with 11 bases between. The CDR3 consists of 13 residues. The CDR3 sequence is CASSEGSVYGYTF. CDR3 nucleotide sequence: TGTGCCAGCAGTGAGGGGTCGGTCTATGGCTACACCTTC.

This clone has a single count. The chain uses TRBV6-5 and TRBJ1-2; D uncertain. Trimming left V 0 bases short and J 5 bases short, with 13 bases between. Germline loops: CDR1 MNHEY, CDR2 SVGAGI. This CDR3 contains 15 residues. Here the CDR3 reads CASSYSTRSEYGYTF. The CDR3, as DNA: TGTGCCAGCAGTTACTCCACCAGGTCAGAGTATGGCTACACCTTC.

The chain recombines TRBV2 with TRBJ2-1; a possible D gene is TRBD1 (6 bases). The V gene lost 8 bases and the J gene lost 9 bases, with 26 bases spanning the gap. The CDR3 is 16 amino acids. Germline V gene lookup returns CDR1 SNHLY and CDR2 FYNNEI. CDR3 sequence: CASFDRTQGPTGEQFF. The CDR3 DNA reads as TGTGCCAGCTTCGACAGGACCCAAGGGCCAACAGGTGAGCAGTTCTTC.

This clone came up a few times. The chain links TRBV19 to TRBJ1-1; TRBD1 is a possible D gene (5 bases). CDR1 is LNHDA and CDR2 is SQIVND in the germline V gene (reference sequence). CDR3 length equals 13 residues. The ends were cut back, 3 bases at V and 3 bases at J, with 8 bases in the middle. The DNA for the CDR3 is TGTGCCAGTAGTATCCAGGGATACACTGAAGCTTTCTTT. As protein: CASSIQGYTEAFF.

The chain has TRBV11-3 and TRBJ2-1; D is uncertain. This CDR3 region has 14 residues. V dropped 2 bases and J dropped 0 bases, with 5 bases sitting between them. The germline gives CDR1 SGHNT, CDR2 YENEEA. In nucleotides, the CDR3 is TGTGCCAGCAGCTTACAAAGCTCCTACAATGAGCAGTTCTTC. It translates to CASSLQSSYNEQFF.

This chain connects TRBV18 to TRBJ2-1, with 11 bases fitting TRBD1. Germline-derived CDR1 and CDR2 are KGHSH and LQKENI. Germline trimming cut 3 bases from V and 6 bases from J; bases unmatched to any gene: 4. The CDR3 loop spans 15 amino acids. The CDR3 spells CASSPGQGGINEQFF. CDR3 DNA: TGTGCCAGCTCACCGGGACAGGGGGGGATCAATGAGCAGTTCTTC.

This chain uses TRBV6-1 with TRBJ1-2; D unresolved. This CDR3 comprises 13 residues. The V and J ends lost 7 bases and 8 bases respectively, with 17 bases between them. Germline CDR1 MNHNS, CDR2 SASEGT. The CDR3 DNA follows: TGTGCCAGCAATGCGGTTGACCTTGACGGCTACACCTTC. This encodes CASNAVDLDGYTF.

This clone was seen a single time. The V and J genes are TRBV7-9 and TRBJ2-7; TRBD2 matches at 13 bases. This CDR3 comprises 15 residues. Trimming removed 5 bases from V and 9 bases from J; junction bases left unmatched: 10. CDR1 is SEHNR, CDR2 FQNEAQ, per germline (reference sequence). CDR3 residues: CASSPGTSGALGQYF. The CDR3 DNA is TGTGCCAGCAGCCCGGGGACTAGCGGGGCACTTGGGCAGTACTTC.

The chain carries TRBV28 and TRBJ1-1; the D gene is possibly TRBD1 (5 bases). Looked up from germline, CDR1 is MDHEN and CDR2 is SYDVKM. Trimming stripped 5 bases from V and 5 bases from J, with 9 bases between. This CDR3 has 12 residues. The CDR3, as DNA: TGTGCCAGCAGTCAGGGAAGGACTGAAGCTTTCTTT. It is translated as CASSQGRTEAFF.

The CDR3 reads CASSSTGGYEKLFF. CDR3 coding DNA: TGTGCCAGCAGCTCAACAGGGGGCTATGAAAAACTGTTTTTT. J is TRBJ1-4 and V is TRBV6-5; 9 positions agree with TRBD1. Germline CDR1 is MNHEY and CDR2 is SVGAGI. V lost 6 bases and J lost 6; bases outside the gene matches: 5. This CDR3 comprises 14 residues.

The rearrangement uses TRBV27 and TRBJ1-3, with D possibly being TRBD1 (6 bases). The germline V gene encodes CDR1 MNHEY and CDR2 SMNVEV (reference sequence). The CDR3 spans 15 residues. Trimming pared 0 bases from V and 2 bases from J, leaving 8 bases between. The CDR3, as DNA: TGTGCCAGCAGTTTATCAGGGACAACTGGAAACACCATATATTTT. Its translation is CASSLSGTTGNTIYF.

The chain uses TRBV28 and TRBJ1-4, with unresolved D. CDR1 and CDR2 from the germline V gene are MDHEN and SYDVKM. The CDR3 has 13 residues. V lost 8 bases and J 8 bases, leaving 15 bases between the germline ends. The CDR3 sequence: CASLQRGFEKLFF. The CDR3 DNA is TGTGCCAGCCTCCAGAGAGGCTTCGAAAAACTGTTTTTT.

This rearrangement joins TRBV28 to TRBJ1-3; D may be TRBD1 (6 bases). Germline CDR1 is MDHEN and CDR2 is SYDVKM. The CDR3 spans 15 residues. Trimming cost V 2 bases and J 0 bases, with 8 bases left between them. The DNA for the CDR3 is TGTGCCAGCAGTTTAGGACAGCTCTCTGGAAACACCATATATTTT. It translates to CASSLGQLSGNTIYF.

The genes are TRBV28 and TRBJ1-5; 7 bases align to TRBD1. Germline V gene sequence: CDR1 MDHEN, CDR2 SYDVKM. Losses at the gene ends were 10 bases for V and 2 bases for J; bases not matched to a gene: 2. The CDR3 covers 12 residues. CDR3 nucleotide sequence: TGTGCCACCAGGGGGGGCAATCAGCCCCAGCATTTT. Its protein product is CATRGGNQPQHF.

V is TRBV5-1 and J is TRBJ2-5; either TRBD1 or TRBD2 may fit D (5 bases each). Germline V gene data show CDR1 as SGHRS and CDR2 as YFSETQ. Trimming took off 4 bases at V and 4 bases at J, with 17 bases between the two ends. CDR3 length: 15 residues. As DNA, the CDR3 is TGCGCCAGCAGCCCCTGGGACGGAGGACGAGAGACCCAGTACTTC. It yields the protein CASSPWDGGRETQYF.

The CDR3 bases are TGTGCCAGCGTGGCATCACATAGGAACGAGCAGTACTTC. Its translation: CASVASHRNEQYF. The V call is TRBV6-6, the J call TRBJ2-7; D ambiguous. CDR1 is MNHNY and CDR2 is SVGAGI in the germline V gene (reference sequence). Deletions cut 8 bases from V and 5 bases from J, with 16 bases between. This CDR3 has 13 amino acids.

The chain is built from TRBV6-6 and TRBJ1-4; no firm D call. Deletions cut 4 bases from V and 8 bases from J, with 14 bases between. This CDR3 spans 14 amino acids. Per the germline V gene, CDR1 is MNHNY and CDR2 is SVGAGI (reference sequence). CDR3 sequence reads: CASSSSYLVEKLFF. In DNA form, the CDR3 reads TGTGCCAGCAGTTCTTCATATCTGGTGGAAAAACTGTTTTTT.

As for this clone: This CDR3 is also generated by other DNA sequences in the sample. V and J are TRBV30 and TRBJ2-7, with 7 bases lining up with TRBD1. This CDR3 region has 12 residues. Germline V gene data show CDR1 as GTSNPN and CDR2 as SVGIG (reference sequence). V shed 0 bases and J 4 bases; nucleotides not matched to a gene: 0. The CDR3 is CAWSVQGYEQYF. The CDR3 DNA sequence: TGTGCCTGGAGTGTACAGGGGTACGAGCAGTACTTC.

V usage is TRBV28 and J usage is TRBJ1-1; D call uncertain. The CDR3 covers 14 residues. CDR1 MDHEN and CDR2 SYDVKM come from the germline V gene. The V and J ends lost 3 bases and 1 base respectively, with 9 bases between them. CDR3: CASSLRTGNTEAFF. The CDR3 DNA follows: TGTGCCAGCAGTTTGCGGACGGGGAACACTGAAGCTTTCTTT.

V usage is TRBV5-4 and J usage is TRBJ2-3, with 8 bases that match TRBD1. Germline V CDR1 and CDR2: SGHNT, YYREEE (reference sequence). Trimming at V came to 0 bases and at J to 1 base, leaving 1 base not matched to a gene. This CDR3 is 15 amino acids long. CDR3: CASSLEGQGTDTQYF. The CDR3 nucleotides are TGTGCCAGCAGCTTGGAGGGACAGGGCACAGATACGCAGTATTTT.

The V and J genes are TRBV6-5 and TRBJ1-5; maybe TRBD1 (6 bases). Germline V lookup: CDR1 MNHEY, CDR2 SVGAGI. Trimming stripped 7 bases from V and 8 bases from J, with 15 bases between. The CDR3 is made up of 13 amino acids. The CDR3 bases are TGTGCCAGCACCGACAGGCAGAACGAGCCCCAGCATTTT. Encoded protein: CASTDRQNEPQHF.

This clone has just a few counts. The chain couples TRBV14 to TRBJ2-7, with unresolved D. The CDR3 loop spans 12 amino acids. Trimming stripped 1 base from V and 4 bases from J, with 5 bases between. Germline loops: CDR1 SGHDN, CDR2 FVKESK. The CDR3 protein is CASSQGAYEQYF. Written as DNA, the CDR3 is TGTGCCAGCAGCCAAGGGGCGTACGAGCAGTACTTC.

V gene TRBV29-1 combines with J gene TRBJ1-1, with D uncertain. Trimming stripped 0 bases from V and 7 bases from J, with 6 bases between. CDR1 is SQVTM and CDR2 is ANQGSEA in the germline V gene. The CDR3 is 11 residues long. The CDR3 DNA is TGCAGCGTTGAAGACGGACTTGAAGCTTTCTTT. It is translated as CSVEDGLEAFF.

This rearrangement joins TRBV10-1 to TRBJ2-3; a possible D gene is TRBD2 (6 bases). From germline, CDR1 is WNHNN and CDR2 SYGVQD (reference sequence). Deletions cut 6 bases from V and 5 bases from J, with 12 bases between. This CDR3 spans 13 amino acids. The CDR3: CASSGLGGDTQYF. The CDR3 DNA reads as TGCGCCAGCAGCGGCCTCGGGGGAGATACGCAGTATTTT.

V gene TRBV19 combines with J gene TRBJ2-2; D is unresolved. This CDR3 spans 13 amino acids. V gave up 5 bases and J gave up 2 bases, with 6 bases separating them. CDR1 and CDR2 from the germline V gene are LNHDA and SQIVND (reference sequence). In nucleotides, the CDR3 is TGTGCCAGTAGTTGGGCAAACACCGGGGAGCTGTTTTTT. This sequence encodes CASSWANTGELFF.

This chain links TRBV4-1 with TRBJ1-1; 11 bases are shared with TRBD1. Trimming took 7 bases from V and 5 from J; bases not matched to a gene: 9. This CDR3 comprises 15 residues. CDR1 MGHRA and CDR2 YSYEKL come from the germline V gene. Here the CDR3 reads CASTGQGAQRTEAFF. The CDR3 nucleotides read TGCGCCAGCACCGGACAGGGGGCGCAGAGAACTGAAGCTTTCTTT.

The rearrangement uses TRBV27 and TRBJ2-7; D unclear. V shed 4 bases and J shed 4 bases, with 17 bases lying between them. This CDR3 region has 15 residues. Germline-derived CDR1 and CDR2 are MNHEY and SMNVEV (reference sequence). The CDR3 is CASSSLVGSLYEQYF. The DNA for the CDR3 is TGTGCCAGCAGTTCCCTAGTAGGGTCCCTATACGAGCAGTACTTC.

The chain links TRBV5-1 to TRBJ2-2, with 9 bases fitting TRBD2. CDR1 is SGHRS, CDR2 YFSETQ, per germline. With V trimmed by 2 bases and J by 4 bases, 6 bases remained unmatched. The CDR3 is 16 amino acids. The CDR3, as DNA: TGCGCCAGCAGCTTCGGCGGGGGGGCTGCCACCGGGGAGCTGTTTTTT. Amino acid sequence: CASSFGGGAATGELFF.

This rearrangement joins TRBV25-1 to TRBJ2-3; TRBD2 might be the D (6 bases). The V end was cut by 7 bases, the J end by 6 bases, with 11 bases between. Germline loops: CDR1 MGHDK, CDR2 SYGVNS. This CDR3 is built from 12 residues. This CDR3 is CASTDGGDTQYF. CDR3 DNA: TGTGCCAGCACGGACGGAGGGGATACGCAGTATTTT.

The chain employs TRBV30 and TRBJ2-2; D tentatively reads TRBD1 or TRBD2 (6 bases each). Looked up from germline, CDR1 is GTSNPN and CDR2 is SVGIG (reference sequence). There are 16 residues in the CDR3. V was clipped by 0 bases and J by 4 bases, with 15 bases between them. The CDR3 reads CAWSVLTGGGTGELFF. The CDR3 DNA reads TGTGCCTGGAGTGTACTCACTGGAGGGGGCACCGGGGAGCTGTTTTTT.

The chain combines TRBV4-1 with TRBJ2-2; D is possibly TRBD2 (5 bases). Trimming removed 4 bases from V and 4 bases from J, with 16 bases in between. The CDR3 runs 16 residues. Per the germline V gene, CDR1 is MGHRA and CDR2 is YSYEKL. CDR3 nucleotide sequence: TGCGCCAGCAGCCCCTCTGACGGACTTGGCACCGGGGAGCTGTTTTTT. Its translation is CASSPSDGLGTGELFF.

This clone has just one count. The genes are TRBV7-6 and TRBJ1-5; D perhaps matches TRBD1 (5 bases). Germline V gene sequence: CDR1 SGHVS, CDR2 FNYEAQ. The V gene lost 1 base and the J gene lost 3 bases, with 10 bases spanning the gap. The CDR3 has 15 amino acids. The CDR3 sequence: CASSLDGGVNQPQHF. CDR3 DNA: TGTGCCAGCAGCTTAGATGGGGGGGTCAATCAGCCCCAGCATTTT.